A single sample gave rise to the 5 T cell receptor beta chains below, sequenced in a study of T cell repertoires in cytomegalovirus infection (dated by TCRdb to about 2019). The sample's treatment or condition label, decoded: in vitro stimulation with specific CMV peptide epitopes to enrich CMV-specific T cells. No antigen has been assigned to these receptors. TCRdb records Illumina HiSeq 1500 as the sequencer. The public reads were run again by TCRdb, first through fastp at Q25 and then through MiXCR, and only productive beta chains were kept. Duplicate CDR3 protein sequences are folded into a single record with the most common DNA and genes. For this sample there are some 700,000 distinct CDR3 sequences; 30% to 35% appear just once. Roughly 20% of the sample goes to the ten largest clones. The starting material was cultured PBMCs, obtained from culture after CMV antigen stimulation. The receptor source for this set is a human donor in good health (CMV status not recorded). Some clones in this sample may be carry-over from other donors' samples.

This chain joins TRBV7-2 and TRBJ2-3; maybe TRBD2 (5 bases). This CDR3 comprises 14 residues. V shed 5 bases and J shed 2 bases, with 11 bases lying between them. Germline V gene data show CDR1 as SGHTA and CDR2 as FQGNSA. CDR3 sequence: CASSPRTHTDTQYF. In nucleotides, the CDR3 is TGTGCCAGCAGCCCCCGGACTCACACAGATACGCAGTATTTT.

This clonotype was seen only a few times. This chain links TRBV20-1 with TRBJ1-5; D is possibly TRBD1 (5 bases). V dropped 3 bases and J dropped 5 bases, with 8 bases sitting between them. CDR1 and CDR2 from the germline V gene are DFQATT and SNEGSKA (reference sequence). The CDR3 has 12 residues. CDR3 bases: TGCAGTGCTAGTACAGGAGATCAGCCCCAGCATTTT. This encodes CSASTGDQPQHF.

The CDR3 sequence: CASRLGRTDTYEQYF. CDR3 nucleotides: TGTGCCAGCAGACTTGGTAGGACAGACACCTACGAGCAGTACTTC. This rearrangement joins TRBV6-1 to TRBJ2-7, with a tentative D call TRBD1 (6 bases). The CDR3 is 15 amino acids. Germline CDR1 reads MNHNS; CDR2 reads SASEGT. The V gene lost 6 bases and the J gene lost 2 bases, with 17 bases spanning the gap.

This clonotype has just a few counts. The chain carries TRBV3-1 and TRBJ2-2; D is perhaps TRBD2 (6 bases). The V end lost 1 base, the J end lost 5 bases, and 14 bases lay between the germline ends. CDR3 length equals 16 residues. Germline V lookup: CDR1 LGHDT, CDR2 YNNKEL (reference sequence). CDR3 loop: CASSQVLRRGTGELFF. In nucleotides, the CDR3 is TGTGCCAGCAGCCAAGTCCTTCGGAGGGGTACCGGGGAGCTGTTTTTT.

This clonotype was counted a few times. The CDR3 DNA reads TGTGCCAGCAAGCCGGGACAGGGGGCCTCAGATACGCAGTATTTT. Translating it yields CASKPGQGASDTQYF. The chain couples TRBV6-5 to TRBJ2-3; 12 bases agree with TRBD1. The germline V gene encodes CDR1 MNHEY and CDR2 SVGAGI. The trim removed 7 bases at V and 4 bases at J, leaving 6 bases unmatched. The CDR3 is made up of 15 amino acids.